The 14 T cell receptor beta chains presented below share a single source sample, sequenced in a study of radiotherapy plus CTLA-4 blockade in lung cancer. Clones were read by immunoSEQ multiplex PCR, and TCRdb kept only the in-frame ones, dropping some. The table has about 120,000 clones, 80% to 90% seen once; the top ten hold 6.9%. The sequencing used peripheral blood, collected from a patient treated with radiotherapy plus ipilimumab. All receptors come from a human donor with non-small cell lung cancer that progressed on radiotherapy plus ipilimumab.

The CDR3 loop is CASFGDRVTEAFF. DNA for the CDR3: TGTGCCAGTTTTGGGGACAGGGTTACTGAAGCTTTCTTT. The chain joins TRBV25-1 to TRBJ1-1; TRBD1 matches 9 bases. V dropped 9 bases and J dropped 5; count of bases not matched to a gene: 7. CDR1 is MGHDK and CDR2 is SYGVNS in the germline V gene. There are 13 residues in the CDR3.

The gene calls are TRBV5-1 and TRBJ1-1; weak D call: TRBD1 (6 bases). V lost 0 bases and J lost 1, with 10 bases in between. There are 15 residues in the CDR3. CDR1 is SGHRS and CDR2 is YFSETQ in the germline V gene. The CDR3 nucleotides read TGCGCCAGCAGCTTGGAGGGACACACGAACACTGAAGCTTTCTTT. It translates to CASSLEGHTNTEAFF.

The chain joins TRBV4-1 to TRBJ2-7; no clear D. This CDR3 spans 13 amino acids. V was clipped by 5 bases and J by 2 bases, with 10 bases between them. Germline V gene lookup returns CDR1 MGHRA and CDR2 YSYEKL. The CDR3 bases are TGCGCCAGCAGCTTGGACGGAACCTACGAGCAGTACTTC. Amino acid sequence: CASSLDGTYEQYF.

The chain has TRBV6-5 and TRBJ2-4, with D perhaps TRBD1 or TRBD2 (5 bases each). Germline-derived CDR1 and CDR2 are MNHEY and SVGAGI. The V end lost 5 bases, the J end lost 15 bases, and 17 bases lay between the germline ends. This CDR3 spans 12 amino acids. The CDR3 protein is CASSPGAGTRYF. The DNA for the CDR3 is TGTGCCAGCAGTCCCGGGGCGGGCACTCGGTACTTC.

The count of this clone is one. Here the CDR3 DNA reads TGCAGTGCTAGATTCCGGGGTGAGCAGTTCTTC. Its protein is CSARFRGEQFF. The V gene is TRBV20-1, the J gene TRBJ2-1; D might be TRBD2 (5 bases). The germline V and J ends were trimmed by 2 bases and 9 bases, with 8 bases remaining between them. The CDR3 has 11 residues. The germline V gene has CDR1 DFQATT and CDR2 SNEGSKA (reference sequence).

This clone was counted a single time. V usage is TRBV4-2 and J usage is TRBJ1-3; D is unclear. CDR1 is LGHNA and CDR2 is YNFKEQ in the germline V gene. The CDR3 loop spans 16 amino acids. V was pared by 0 bases and J by 0 bases, with 9 bases between. This CDR3 reads CASSQDLRTSGNTIYF. The CDR3 bases are TGTGCCAGCAGCCAAGATCTTCGCACCTCTGGAAACACCATATATTTT.

V usage is TRBV7-9 and J usage is TRBJ2-3; D is unresolved. CDR1 and CDR2 from the germline V gene are SEHNR and FQNEAQ (reference sequence). The V end was cut by 2 bases, the J end by 1 base, with 4 bases between. This CDR3 spans 13 amino acids. The CDR3 here is CASSLKGTDTQYF. CDR3 bases: TGTGCCAGCAGCTTAAAGGGCACAGATACGCAGTATTTT.

The V and J genes are TRBV5-6 and TRBJ2-4; D not resolved. Between the trimmed V and J ends, which lost 4 bases and 3 bases, there was a span of 14 bases. Germline loops: CDR1 SGHDT, CDR2 YYEEEE. The CDR3 is 15 amino acids. Written as DNA, the CDR3 is TGTGCCAGCAGCCATAAACGGACCATCAAAAACATTCAGTACTTC. The encoded protein is CASSHKRTIKNIQYF.

The V gene is TRBV25-1, the J gene TRBJ2-1; maybe TRBD1 (6 bases). CDR3 length: 13 amino acids. The V end was cut by 5 bases, the J end by 7 bases, with 12 bases between. Germline CDR1 MGHDK, CDR2 SYGVNS. The CDR3 loop is CASSSPRGNEQFF. CDR3 sequence (DNA): TGTGCCAGCAGTTCCCCTAGGGGGAATGAGCAGTTCTTC.

The chain couples TRBV4-2 to TRBJ1-2; D unclear. V was clipped by 0 bases and J by 8 bases, with 10 bases between them. Germline CDR1 reads LGHNA; CDR2 reads YNFKEQ. The CDR3 sequence is 13 residues long. DNA for the CDR3: TGTGCCAGCAGCCAAGATCGATCGCGAGGCTACACCTTC. Translating it yields CASSQDRSRGYTF.

V is TRBV13 and J is TRBJ2-7; 7 nucleotides align to TRBD1. V trimming: 5 bases; J trimming: 3 bases; junction bases outside the gene matches: 19. The V gene's germline CDR1 is PRHDT and CDR2 FYEKMQ (reference sequence). The length of the CDR3 is 18 residues. The CDR3 region has the DNA TGTGCCAGCAGCCATGATACGATGAAACAGGGGTCGGGCTACGAGCAGTACTTC. Its protein product is CASSHDTMKQGSGYEQYF. Using reference TRBV13 and TRBJ2-7 for the parts outside the CDR3, the full variable domain is AAGVIQSPRHLIKEKRETATLKCYPIPRHDTVYWYQQGPGQDPQFLISFYEKMQSDKGSIPDRFSAQQFSDYHSELNMSSLELGDSALYFCASSHDTMKQGSGYEQYFGPGTRLTVT.

The V call is TRBV2, the J call TRBJ1-1; maybe TRBD1 (5 bases). CDR1 is SNHLY and CDR2 is FYNNEI in the germline V gene. Trimming took 8 bases from V and 0 from J, leaving 16 bases between them. The CDR3 covers 15 residues. CDR3 bases: TGTGCCAGCGCGGGGGGGAGGCTGCTGAACACTGAAGCTTTCTTT. It translates to CASAGGRLLNTEAFF.

Of note for this clone: Other DNA sequences within the sample encode an identical CDR3. The chain couples TRBV27 to TRBJ2-7; 9 nucleotides line up with TRBD1. The CDR3 spans 16 residues. The V segment lost 2 bases and the J segment 5 bases; nucleotides outside the gene matches: 10. Looked up from germline, CDR1 is MNHEY and CDR2 is SMNVEV (reference sequence). CDR3 sequence (DNA): TGTGCCAGCAGTTTAAACCAGCCGGGACAGGGAAACGAGCAGTACTTC. Amino acids: CASSLNQPGQGNEQYF.

The J gene is TRBJ2-5, the V gene TRBV9; D possibly corresponds to TRBD1 (5 bases). Germline loops: CDR1 SGDLS, CDR2 YYNGEE. The germline V and J ends were trimmed by 4 bases and 1 base, with 14 bases remaining between them. The CDR3 totals 15 residues. CDR3: CASSPLGVSQETQYF. CDR3 DNA: TGTGCCAGCAGCCCCCTAGGGGTGTCCCAAGAGACCCAGTACTTC.